This T cell receptor beta chain comes out of a study of technical replicates of blood from a few donors (dated by TCRdb to 2016 to 2017). Receptors were amplified or captured by the immunoSEQ multiplex PCR assay. TCRdb limited this immuneACCESS table to in-frame rearrangements with V and J called. A share of clones is missing; checked studies link under half to unresolved V genes, and the rest is unexplained. A total of more than 90,000 clones appear in this sample, under 97% of them only once. 0.23% of the sample rests with the top ten. The germline V gene yields MNHEY for CDR1 and SVGAGI for CDR2. Germline trimming: 6 bases from V, 7 bases from J; junction bases outside gene matches: 2. The CDR3 contains 13 residues, cysteine and phenylalanine counted. Just the 39-base CDR3 DNA is kept, in frame starting at base 1. A remark on this clone: The antigen it binds to is not known. The input lacks base qualities; no much larger clone sits a single base away.

The source material was T cells isolated from PBMCs. The clonotype was recovered from a human donor in good health. The chain is made from TRBV6-5 and TRBJ2-4; a stretch of 11 junction bases matches TRBD2. The CDR3 protein is CASRTSGGNIQYF. The nucleotide sequence reads as follows: TGTGCCAGCAGAACTAGCGGGGGTAACATTCAGTACTTC.